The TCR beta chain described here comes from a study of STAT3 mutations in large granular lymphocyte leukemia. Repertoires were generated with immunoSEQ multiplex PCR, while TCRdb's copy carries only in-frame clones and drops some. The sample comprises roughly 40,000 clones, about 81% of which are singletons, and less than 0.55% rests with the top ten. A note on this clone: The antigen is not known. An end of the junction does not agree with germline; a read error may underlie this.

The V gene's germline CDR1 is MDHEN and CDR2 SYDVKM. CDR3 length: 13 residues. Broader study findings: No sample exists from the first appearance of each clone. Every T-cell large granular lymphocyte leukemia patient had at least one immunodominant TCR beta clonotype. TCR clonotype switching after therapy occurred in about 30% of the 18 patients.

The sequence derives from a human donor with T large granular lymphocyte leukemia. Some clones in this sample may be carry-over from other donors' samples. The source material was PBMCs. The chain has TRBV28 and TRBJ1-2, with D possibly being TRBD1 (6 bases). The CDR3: CCSRGPFPIGYTF. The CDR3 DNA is TGCTGCTCTCGGGGGCCCTTCCCTATTGGCTACACCTTC.